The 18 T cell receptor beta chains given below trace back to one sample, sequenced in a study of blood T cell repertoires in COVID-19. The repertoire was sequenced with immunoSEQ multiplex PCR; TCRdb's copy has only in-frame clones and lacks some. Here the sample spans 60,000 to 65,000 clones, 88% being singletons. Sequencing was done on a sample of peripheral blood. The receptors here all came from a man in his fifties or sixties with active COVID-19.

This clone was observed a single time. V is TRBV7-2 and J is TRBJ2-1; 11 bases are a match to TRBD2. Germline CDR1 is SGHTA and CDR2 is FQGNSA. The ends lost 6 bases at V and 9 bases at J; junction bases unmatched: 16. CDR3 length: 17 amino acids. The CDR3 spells CASRFRATSGAVGEQFF. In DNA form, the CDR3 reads TGTGCCAGCAGGTTTAGGGCGACTAGCGGGGCGGTTGGTGAGCAGTTCTTC.

The CDR3: CASSSYITGELFF. The CDR3 DNA reads as TGTGCCAGTAGTTCGTATATCACCGGGGAGCTGTTTTTT. The chain employs TRBV19 and TRBJ2-2; the D is unclear. V lost 5 bases and J 4 bases, leaving 8 bases between the germline ends. The CDR3 has 13 amino acids. CDR1 is LNHDA and CDR2 is SQIVND in the germline V gene (reference sequence).

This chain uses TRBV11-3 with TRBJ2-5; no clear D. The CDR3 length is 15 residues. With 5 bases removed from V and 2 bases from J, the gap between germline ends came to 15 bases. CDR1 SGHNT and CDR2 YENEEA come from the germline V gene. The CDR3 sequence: CASSPGLLGQETQYF. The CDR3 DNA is TGTGCCAGCAGCCCGGGTCTCCTTGGACAAGAGACCCAGTACTTC.

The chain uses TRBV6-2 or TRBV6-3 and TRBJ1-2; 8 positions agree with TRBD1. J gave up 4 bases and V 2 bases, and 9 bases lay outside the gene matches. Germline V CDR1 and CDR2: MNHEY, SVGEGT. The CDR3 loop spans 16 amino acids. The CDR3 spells CASSYLSGTGFYGYTF. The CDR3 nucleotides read TGTGCCAGCAGTTACCTCTCCGGGACAGGATTCTATGGCTACACCTTC.

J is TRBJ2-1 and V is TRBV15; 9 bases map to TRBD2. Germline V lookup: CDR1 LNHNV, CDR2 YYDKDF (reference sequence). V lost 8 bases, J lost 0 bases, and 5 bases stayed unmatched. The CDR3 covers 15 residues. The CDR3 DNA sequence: TGTGCCACCGGGGCGGGGGGGCCCTCCTACAATGAGCAGTTCTTC. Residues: CATGAGGPSYNEQFF.

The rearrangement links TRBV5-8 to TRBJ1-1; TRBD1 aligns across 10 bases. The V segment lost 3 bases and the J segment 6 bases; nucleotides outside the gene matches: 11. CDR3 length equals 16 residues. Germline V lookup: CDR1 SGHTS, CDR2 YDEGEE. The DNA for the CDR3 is TGTGCCAGCAGCTACGATAGAATGACAGGGGGCTCTGAAGCTTTCTTT. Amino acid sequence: CASSYDRMTGGSEAFF.

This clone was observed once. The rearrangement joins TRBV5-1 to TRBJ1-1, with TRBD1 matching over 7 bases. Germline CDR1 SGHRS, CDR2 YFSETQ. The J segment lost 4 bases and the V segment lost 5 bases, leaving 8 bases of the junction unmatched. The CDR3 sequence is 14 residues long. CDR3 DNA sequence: TGCGCCAGCAGATTGACAGGGATGAGCACTGAAGCTTTCTTT. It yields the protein CASRLTGMSTEAFF.

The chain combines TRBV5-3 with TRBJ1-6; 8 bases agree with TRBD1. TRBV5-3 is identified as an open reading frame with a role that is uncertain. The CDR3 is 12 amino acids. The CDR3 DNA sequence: TGTAGTGAGGACAGGGACCGTTCACCCCTCCACTTT. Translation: CSEDRDRSPLHF.

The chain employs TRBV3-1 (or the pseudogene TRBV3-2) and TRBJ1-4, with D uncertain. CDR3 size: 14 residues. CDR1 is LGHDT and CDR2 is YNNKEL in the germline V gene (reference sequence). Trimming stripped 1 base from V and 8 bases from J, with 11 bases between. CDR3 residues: CASSQVQTEEKLFF. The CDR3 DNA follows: TGTGCCAGCAGCCAAGTACAAACGGAGGAAAAACTGTTTTTT.

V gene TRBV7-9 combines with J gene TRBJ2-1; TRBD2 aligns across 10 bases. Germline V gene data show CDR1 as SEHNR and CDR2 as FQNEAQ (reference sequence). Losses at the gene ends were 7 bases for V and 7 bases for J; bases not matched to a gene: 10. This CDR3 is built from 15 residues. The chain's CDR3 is CASTVSGGATNEQFF. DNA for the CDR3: TGTGCCAGCACCGTCAGCGGGGGGGCAACGAATGAGCAGTTCTTC.

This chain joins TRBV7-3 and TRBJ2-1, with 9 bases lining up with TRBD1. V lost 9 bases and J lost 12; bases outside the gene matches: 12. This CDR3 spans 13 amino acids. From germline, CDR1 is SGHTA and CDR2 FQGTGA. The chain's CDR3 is CASGTGPDEGQFF. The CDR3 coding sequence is TGTGCCAGTGGGACAGGGCCTGACGAGGGGCAGTTCTTC.

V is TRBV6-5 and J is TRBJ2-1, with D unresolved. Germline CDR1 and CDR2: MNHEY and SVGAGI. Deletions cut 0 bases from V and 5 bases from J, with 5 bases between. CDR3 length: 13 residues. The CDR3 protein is CASSYSRDNEQFF. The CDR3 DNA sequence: TGTGCCAGCAGTTACTCGAGAGACAATGAGCAGTTCTTC.

The CDR3 is CASRTDLYEQYF. Here the CDR3 DNA reads TGTGCCTCCAGGACAGATCTCTACGAGCAGTACTTC. This chain joins TRBV10-3 and TRBJ2-7, with D possibly matching TRBD1 (6 bases). This CDR3 comprises 12 residues. The V gene's germline CDR1 is ENHRY and CDR2 SYGVKD. V was clipped by 11 bases and J by 3 bases, with 14 bases between them.

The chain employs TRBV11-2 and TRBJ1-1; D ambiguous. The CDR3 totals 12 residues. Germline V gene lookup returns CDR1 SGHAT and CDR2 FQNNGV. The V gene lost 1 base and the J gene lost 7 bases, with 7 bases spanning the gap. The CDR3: CASSLARFEAFF. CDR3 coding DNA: TGTGCCAGCAGCTTAGCGAGGTTTGAAGCTTTCTTT.

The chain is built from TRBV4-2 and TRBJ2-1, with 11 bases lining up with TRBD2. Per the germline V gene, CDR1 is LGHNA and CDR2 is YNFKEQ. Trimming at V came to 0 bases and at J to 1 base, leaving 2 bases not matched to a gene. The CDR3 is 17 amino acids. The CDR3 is CASSQDASGGSYNEQFF. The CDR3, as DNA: TGTGCCAGCAGCCAAGATGCTAGCGGGGGGTCCTACAATGAGCAGTTCTTC.

CDR3 in amino acids: CATSQGSGELFF. CDR3 nucleotide sequence: TGTGCCACCAGCCAGGGTTCCGGGGAGCTGTTTTTT. This rearrangement joins TRBV24-1 to TRBJ2-2; tentative D call: TRBD1 (5 bases). V was shortened by 7 bases and J by 6 bases, with 8 bases between the two germline ends. CDR1 is KGHDR and CDR2 is SFDVKD in the germline V gene. The CDR3 loop spans 12 amino acids.

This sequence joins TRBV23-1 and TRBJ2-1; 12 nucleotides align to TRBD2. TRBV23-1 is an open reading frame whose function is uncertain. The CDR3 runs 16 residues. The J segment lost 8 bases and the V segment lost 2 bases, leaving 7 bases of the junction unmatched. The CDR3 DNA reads TGCGCCAGCAGTCAACGGCTAGCGGGGGGGCCCCATGAGCAGTTCTTC. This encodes CASSQRLAGGPHEQFF.

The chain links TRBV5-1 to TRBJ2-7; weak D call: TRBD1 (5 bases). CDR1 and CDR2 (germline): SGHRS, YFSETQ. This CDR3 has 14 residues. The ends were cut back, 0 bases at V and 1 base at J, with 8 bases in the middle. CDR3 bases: TGCGCCAGCAGCTTGGTCGACAGATCCTACGAGCAGTACTTC. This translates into CASSLVDRSYEQYF.